One sample yielded the 28 T cell receptor beta chains listed below, sequenced in a study of graft-versus-host responses after intestinal transplantation. Plating combined about 200,000 CFSE-labeled responder cells with about 200,000 irradiated, violet-dye-labeled stimulator cells. Libraries were prepared by immunoSEQ multiplex PCR; TCRdb keeps only in-frame clonotypes and omits some of them. The table records 13,000 to 15,000 clones, less than 45% of them present only once. Specimen: alloreactive CD8+ T cells from a mixed lymphocyte reaction culture, collected before intestinal transplant. Subset given: CFSE-low proliferating T cells sorted from approximately six-day pre-transplant mixed lymphocyte reaction (GvH or HvG direction). The receptor set was obtained from a human patient who received an intestinal transplant.

This clone was seen more than once but under ten times. The chain is built from TRBV27 and TRBJ2-3; 8 bases align to TRBD2. CDR1 and CDR2 (germline): MNHEY, SMNVEV (reference sequence). Losses at the gene ends were 5 bases for V and 5 bases for J; bases not matched to a gene: 12. This CDR3 region has 16 residues. The CDR3 nucleotides read TGTGCCAGCAGTCCGTCCCAAGCGGGAGCGGGAGATACGCAGTATTTT. Its protein is CASSPSQAGAGDTQYF.

The rearrangement links TRBV30 to TRBJ2-6; D is unresolved. There are 18 residues in the CDR3. Germline V CDR1 and CDR2: GTSNPN, SVGIG (reference sequence). The V and J ends lost 5 bases and 5 bases respectively, with 25 bases between them. The CDR3 region has the DNA TGTGCCTGGTGGTTGAAGCGTTATAACCAAAGTCGGGCCAACGTCCTGACTTTC. Encoded protein: CAWWLKRYNQSRANVLTF.

The chain joins TRBV4-3 to TRBJ2-7; D possibly corresponds to TRBD1 (6 bases). The V and J ends lost 0 bases and 5 bases respectively, with 17 bases between them. CDR1 is LGHNA, CDR2 YSLEER, per germline. The CDR3 has 16 residues. Here the CDR3 DNA reads TGCGCCAGCAGCCAAGAGGAGGCGCAGGGGTGCAACGAGCAGTACTTC. It encodes CASSQEEAQGCNEQYF.

The chain recombines TRBV21-1 with TRBJ2-5; the table gives TRBD1 as D, unverified against the DNA. TRBV21-1 is a known pseudogene. The CDR3 extends over 13 amino acids. The CDR3 region has the DNA TGTGCCAGCAGCAAAGCAGGGGGTGAGACCCAGTACTTC. Translated, it gives CASSKAGGETQYF.

The sample holds a few counts of this clone. V and J are TRBV4-1 and TRBJ2-7, with TRBD2 matching 11 bases. Germline V gene sequence: CDR1 MGHRA, CDR2 YSYEKL. The length of the CDR3 is 16 residues. Trimming at V came to 5 bases and at J to 2 bases, leaving 8 bases not matched to a gene. The CDR3 region has the DNA TGCGCCAGCAGCGTGGGGACTAGCGGAGTGGCCTACGAGCAGTACTTC. Its protein product is CASSVGTSGVAYEQYF.

V and J are TRBV5-8 and TRBJ1-3; D is perhaps TRBD1 (5 bases). With 4 bases removed from V and 0 bases from J, the gap between germline ends came to 11 bases. This CDR3 contains 15 residues. In germline, CDR1 is SGHTS, CDR2 YDEGEE. CDR3 bases: TGTGCCAGCAGCCGGGACGGGAGCTCTGGAAACACCATATATTTT. Protein product: CASSRDGSSGNTIYF. The complete variable domain, with remaining parts taken from reference TRBV5-8 and TRBJ1-3, reads EAGVTQSPTHLIKTRGQQATLRCSPISGHTSVYWYQQALGLGLQFLLWYDEGEERNRGNFPPRFSGRQFPNYSSELNVNALELEDSALYLCASSRDGSSGNTIYFGEGSWLTVV.

This clone showed up just a few times. The rearrangement joins TRBV2 to TRBJ2-5, with TRBD2 matching over 8 bases. The CDR3 is 15 amino acids. The ends lost 6 bases at V and 5 bases at J; junction bases unmatched: 11. Germline CDR1 reads SNHLY; CDR2 reads FYNNEI. The CDR3 nucleotides are TGTGCCAGCAGGGAAAGCGGGAGCATGGGGGAGACCCAGTACTTC. It encodes CASRESGSMGETQYF.

This clone is deemed medium-sized. The chain links TRBV6-5 to TRBJ2-2, with D uncertain. The CDR3 length is 14 residues. Per the germline V gene, CDR1 is MNHEY and CDR2 is SVGAGI. Deletions cut 7 bases from V and 4 bases from J, with 13 bases between. In DNA form, the CDR3 reads TGTGCCAGCACATTTAGACTTCTCACCGGGGAGCTGTTTTTT. Its protein product is CASTFRLLTGELFF.

This clone has just a few counts. The chain is built from TRBV7-9 and TRBJ2-7; D remains unclear. The ends were cut back, 0 bases at V and 3 bases at J, with 6 bases in the middle. Germline lookup yields CDR1 SEHNR and CDR2 FQNEAQ (reference sequence). The CDR3 consists of 13 residues. The CDR3 sequence is CASSLAQSYEQYF. The CDR3 bases are TGTGCCAGCAGCTTAGCACAGAGCTACGAGCAGTACTTC.

This chain uses TRBV6-5 with TRBJ2-1; 11 positions match TRBD2. The germline V gene encodes CDR1 MNHEY and CDR2 SVGAGI. There are 15 residues in the CDR3. Germline trimming cut 4 bases from V and 2 bases from J; bases unmatched to any gene: 1. Here the CDR3 DNA reads TGTGCCAGCAGTTTACTAGCGGGAGCCTACAATGAGCAGTTCTTC. Translation gives CASSLLAGAYNEQFF.

V usage is TRBV19 and J usage is TRBJ2-7; 8 positions agree with TRBD1. Germline V gene lookup returns CDR1 LNHDA and CDR2 SQIVND (reference sequence). J lost 3 bases, V lost 3 bases, and 4 bases had no gene match. The CDR3 extends over 14 amino acids. CDR3 DNA: TGTGCCAGTAGTATCTATACAGGGGGCTACGAGCAGTACTTC. As protein: CASSIYTGGYEQYF. Filled out from reference TRBV19 and TRBJ2-7, the complete variable domain reads DGGITQSPKYLFRKEGQNVTLSCEQNLNHDAMYWYRQDPGQGLRLIYYSQIVNDFQKGDIAEGYSVSREKKESFPLTVTSAQKNPTAFYLCASSIYTGGYEQYFGPGTRLTVT.

J is TRBJ2-7 and V is TRBV30, with D possibly matching TRBD1 (5 bases). The CDR3 covers 15 residues. Per germline, CDR1 GTSNPN and CDR2 SVGIG (reference sequence). The V and J ends lost 0 bases and 0 bases respectively, with 12 bases between them. The CDR3 sequence is CAWSVGAGFSYEQYF. Here the CDR3 DNA reads TGTGCCTGGAGTGTAGGGGCAGGCTTCTCCTACGAGCAGTACTTC.

This clone turned up a few times. V gene TRBV5-1 combines with J gene TRBJ2-3; possible D gene TRBD2, 5 bases. The CDR3 length is 15 residues. V was trimmed by 0 bases and J by 0 bases, leaving 8 bases between them. CDR1 and CDR2 (germline): SGHRS, YFSETQ. CDR3 in amino acids: CASSLERASTDTQYF. CDR3 sequence (DNA): TGCGCCAGCAGCTTGGAGAGGGCTAGCACAGATACGCAGTATTTT.

The J gene is TRBJ2-1, the V gene TRBV11-2; the match to TRBD2 covers 14 bases. Germline trimming cut 6 bases from V and 8 bases from J; bases unmatched to any gene: 9. Germline V gene data show CDR1 as SGHAT and CDR2 as FQNNGV. This CDR3 has 16 residues. This CDR3 is CASSQYGTSGSDEQFF. The CDR3 DNA reads TGTGCCAGCAGTCAATATGGGACTAGCGGGAGCGATGAGCAGTTCTTC.

This clone was seen a handful of times. The rearrangement joins TRBV2 to TRBJ1-6, with no clear D. This CDR3 is built from 12 residues. CDR1 is SNHLY and CDR2 is FYNNEI in the germline V gene. V lost 3 bases, J lost 9 bases, and 6 bases lay in between. CDR3: CASSDISSPLHF. The CDR3 region has the DNA TGTGCCAGCAGTGACATTAGTTCACCCCTCCACTTT.

The chain links TRBV7-9 to TRBJ2-1; 7 bases are shared with TRBD2. Germline CDR1 reads SEHNR; CDR2 reads FQNEAQ (reference sequence). J lost 0 bases, V lost 5 bases, and 13 bases had no gene match. CDR3 length equals 18 residues. The CDR3 nucleotides read TGTGCCAGCAGCCCCCCTTTGTGGGAGGGCCTCTCCTACAATGAGCAGTTCTTC. It is translated as CASSPPLWEGLSYNEQFF.

The chain joins TRBV6-5 to TRBJ1-1; D may be TRBD1 (5 bases). Deletions cut 0 bases from V and 5 bases from J, with 16 bases between. The CDR3 length is 16 residues. Germline CDR1 and CDR2: MNHEY and SVGAGI. The CDR3 region has the DNA TGTGCCAGCAGTTACTCGATCGTGCCAGGGTCGACTGAAGCTTTCTTT. Translating gives CASSYSIVPGSTEAFF.

This rearrangement joins TRBV7-8 to TRBJ2-7; TRBD1 agrees at 7 bases. V dropped 5 bases and J dropped 0; count of bases not matched to a gene: 7. The CDR3 has 15 residues. Germline V gene data show CDR1 as SGHVS and CDR2 as FQNEAQ. The CDR3 nucleotides are TGTGCCAGCAGCGGAGGACAGGTCATCTCCTACGAGCAGTACTTC. Translating it yields CASSGGQVISYEQYF. The variable domain in full, with the rest retrieved from reference TRBV7-8 and TRBJ2-7, is GAGVSQSPRYKVAKRGQDVALRCDPISGHVSLFWYQQALGQGPEFLTYFQNEAQLDKSGLPSDRFFAERPEGSVSTLKIQRTQQEDSAVYLCASSGGQVISYEQYFGPGTRLTVT.

This clone was observed a handful of times. The chain combines TRBV7-8 with TRBJ2-2; D is undetermined. This CDR3 contains 15 residues. V was clipped by 1 base and J by 3 bases, with 9 bases between them. Germline values: CDR1 SGHVS, CDR2 FQNEAQ. The CDR3 DNA follows: TGTGCCAGCAGCTTAGACGCCAGATACACCGGGGAGCTGTTTTTT. This codes for CASSLDARYTGELFF.

This clone appeared a few times. The same CDR3 also results from other DNA sequences found in this sample. The chain is built from TRBV6-1 and TRBJ2-7; D unclear. Trimming removed 6 bases from V and 2 bases from J, with 11 bases in between. CDR1 and CDR2 from the germline V gene are MNHNS and SASEGT. The length of the CDR3 is 13 residues. The CDR3 region has the DNA TGTGCCAGCAGCCCCAGGCGTCCCTACGAGCAGTACTTC. This encodes CASSPRRPYEQYF.

The chain combines TRBV29-1 with TRBJ2-3; 8 nucleotides align to TRBD2. Germline V gene lookup returns CDR1 SQVTM and CDR2 ANQGSEA. This CDR3 has 13 residues. V dropped 4 bases and J dropped 6; count of bases not matched to a gene: 6. CDR3 in amino acids: CSVVSGGEDTQYF. CDR3 nucleotides: TGCAGCGTTGTGTCGGGGGGGGAGGATACGCAGTATTTT.

CDR3: CASSGLGQGTSGGFYNEQFF. The DNA of the CDR3 is TGTGCCAGCAGCGGTCTAGGACAGGGAACTAGCGGGGGTTTCTACAATGAGCAGTTCTTC. V usage is TRBV9 and J usage is TRBJ2-1; 11 positions match TRBD2. V gave up 3 bases and J gave up 3 bases; unmatched junction bases: 17. The CDR3 sequence is 20 residues long. Germline values: CDR1 SGDLS, CDR2 YYNGEE.

Here the CDR3 reads CASSRLAGSYEQYF. The CDR3 nucleotides are TGTGCCAGCAGCCGGCTAGCGGGCTCCTACGAGCAGTACTTC. The chain uses TRBV5-8 and TRBJ2-7; 8 nucleotides line up with TRBD2. The CDR3 is made up of 14 amino acids. V lost 4 bases, J lost 0 bases, and 3 bases stayed unmatched. Germline V lookup: CDR1 SGHTS, CDR2 YDEGEE.

This clone is labeled as medium-sized. The chain joins TRBV28 to TRBJ2-7; 7 bases map to TRBD1. V dropped 7 bases and J dropped 2; count of bases not matched to a gene: 5. The CDR3 sequence is 13 residues long. Germline CDR1 is MDHEN and CDR2 is SYDVKM. The CDR3, as DNA: TGTGCCAGCAACCCCACAGGGGCCTACGAGCAGTACTTC. Protein sequence: CASNPTGAYEQYF.

The J gene is TRBJ1-2, the V gene TRBV6-5, with D perhaps matching TRBD1 (6 bases). Between the trimmed V and J ends, which lost 6 bases and 8 bases, there was a span of 19 bases. Germline assignment: CDR1 MNHEY and CDR2 SVGAGI. The CDR3 runs to 14 residues. CDR3 protein: CASRTSGGLGGYTF. The CDR3 bases are TGTGCCAGCAGGACCTCGGGGGGGCTAGGGGGCTACACCTTC.

This chain uses TRBV27 with TRBJ2-3; TRBD2 is a possible D gene (5 bases). Between the trimmed V and J ends, which lost 3 bases and 0 bases, there was a span of 10 bases. CDR1 and CDR2 from the germline V gene are MNHEY and SMNVEV (reference sequence). The CDR3 has 15 amino acids. CDR3 residues: CASSFKRFSTDTQYF. DNA of the CDR3: TGTGCCAGCAGTTTTAAGCGGTTTAGCACAGATACGCAGTATTTT.

This clone is classed as medium-sized. The chain recombines TRBV4-1 with TRBJ2-7, with a weak D call TRBD1 (6 bases). Trimming took 5 bases from V and 0 from J, leaving 11 bases between them. CDR3 length equals 14 residues. CDR1 and CDR2 from the germline V gene are MGHRA and YSYEKL. CDR3 protein: CASSLRGGSYEQYF. The CDR3 bases are TGCGCCAGCAGCTTACGAGGGGGCTCCTACGAGCAGTACTTC.

The chain links TRBV18 to TRBJ2-3; possibly TRBD2 for D (5 bases). V was pared by 3 bases and J by 0 bases, with 13 bases between. The CDR3 contains 16 residues. CDR1 and CDR2 from the germline V gene are KGHSH and LQKENI. The CDR3 loop is CASSPGLYTSTDTQYF. The CDR3 bases are TGTGCCAGCTCACCCGGACTCTACACTAGCACAGATACGCAGTATTTT.